What follows are 25 T cell receptor beta chains derived from one specimen sequenced in a study of human T cells and chemical hapten exposure. MiXCR, run by TCRdb on the RACE reads, gives a single entry per CDR3 protein. The data show 150,000 to 200,000 distinct CDR3 sequences, with around 30% seen just once and about 2.8% held by the top ten. The time point was: pre-sensitization, week 0. Treatment meaning: therapeutic diphenylcyclopropenone sensitization with weekly scalp DPC. The sample in question was whole blood, obtained in connection with sensitization to the hapten diphenylcyclopropenone (DPC). These receptors were taken from a young woman with alopecia areata. Some clones in this sample may be carry-over from other donors' samples.

The chain employs TRBV20-1 and TRBJ2-1, with 8 bases identical to TRBD2. With V trimmed by 0 bases and J by 5 bases, 6 bases remained unmatched. This CDR3 spans 15 amino acids. Per the germline V gene, CDR1 is DFQATT and CDR2 is SNEGSKA (reference sequence). DNA for the CDR3: TGCAGTGCTAGAGATCCACGGGGGGGTGACAATGAGCAGTTCTTC. This translates into CSARDPRGGDNEQFF.

This clonotype has only a few counts. The rearrangement links TRBV9 to TRBJ2-7; tentative D call: TRBD2 (7 bases). V lost 3 bases to trimming and J lost 3 bases, with 13 bases between them. CDR1 is SGDLS, CDR2 YYNGEE, per germline. The CDR3 totals 14 residues. CDR3: CASSEGEGYYEQYF. The CDR3 DNA follows: TGTGCCAGCAGCGAGGGGGAGGGATACTACGAGCAGTACTTC.

The J gene is TRBJ2-2, the V gene TRBV7-2; 14 bases map to TRBD2. The CDR3 contains 15 residues. Germline CDR1 reads SGHTA; CDR2 reads FQGNSA. The trim removed 5 bases at V and 6 bases at J, leaving 2 bases unmatched. The CDR3 DNA reads as TGTGCCAGCAGCGTGACTAGCGGGGGGGCCGGGGAGCTGTTTTTT. Amino acids: CASSVTSGGAGELFF.

This chain uses TRBV7-2 with TRBJ1-5; tentative D call: TRBD1 (5 bases). Trimming removed 4 bases at V and 3 bases at J, with 10 bases between. CDR3 length: 14 residues. Germline assignment: CDR1 SGHTA and CDR2 FQGNSA. The CDR3: CASSWQGTNQPQHF. CDR3 sequence (DNA): TGTGCCAGCAGCTGGCAGGGCACCAATCAGCCCCAGCATTTT. Complete variable domain (other parts from reference TRBV7-2 and TRBJ1-5): GAGVSQSPSNKVTEKGKDVELRCDPISGHTALYWYRQSLGQGLEFLIYFQGNSAPDKSGLPSDRFSAERTGGSVSTLTIQRTQQEDSAVYLCASSWQGTNQPQHFGDGTRLSIL.

The V call is TRBV28, the J call TRBJ2-7, with 7 positions matching TRBD2. The CDR3 consists of 15 residues. Germline assignment: CDR1 MDHEN and CDR2 SYDVKM. The ends lost 7 bases at V and 0 bases at J; junction bases unmatched: 9. CDR3 amino acids: CASTRPPSGSYEQYF. CDR3 DNA sequence: TGTGCCAGCACACGGCCCCCTAGCGGCTCCTACGAGCAGTACTTC.

This clonotype was counted only a few times. This chain connects TRBV28 to TRBJ1-5; D ambiguous. V was shortened by 5 bases and J by 9 bases, with 17 bases between the two germline ends. This CDR3 contains 14 residues. Germline values: CDR1 MDHEN, CDR2 SYDVKM. The CDR3 sequence: CASSATPSALPQHF. The CDR3 nucleotides read TGTGCCAGCAGTGCTACACCCAGCGCGTTGCCCCAGCATTTT.

The chain couples TRBV2 to TRBJ2-7; TRBD1 aligns across 9 bases. The CDR3 is 16 residues long. Germline CDR1 SNHLY, CDR2 FYNNEI. The junction had 12 bases not matched to a gene; V was cut back by 6 bases and J by 3 bases. Written as DNA, the CDR3 is TGTGCCAGCAGGAGGTTGTCGGACAGGGGTATCTACGAGCAGTACTTC. Amino acids: CASRRLSDRGIYEQYF.

In its sample, this clonotype was seen a few times. The chain employs TRBV4-3 and TRBJ2-2; D unclear. V was clipped by 5 bases and J by 1 base, with 11 bases between them. From germline, CDR1 is LGHNA and CDR2 YSLEER. The CDR3 is 15 amino acids. The CDR3 region has the DNA TGCGCCAGCAGCTTTTTCGGGCAGAACACCGGGGAGCTGTTTTTT. Protein: CASSFFGQNTGELFF.

This clonotype has a handful of counts. V gene TRBV20-1 combines with J gene TRBJ1-1; no clear D gene. Deletions cut 6 bases from V and 1 base from J, with 9 bases between. This CDR3 spans 12 amino acids. In germline, CDR1 is DFQATT, CDR2 SNEGSKA (reference sequence). This CDR3 is CSAKQWNTEAFF. In nucleotides, the CDR3 is TGCAGTGCGAAACAGTGGAACACTGAAGCTTTCTTT.

The V call is TRBV4-3, the J call TRBJ2-1, with D tentatively TRBD2 (6 bases). CDR1 and CDR2 (germline): LGHNA, YSLEER. The CDR3 is 18 amino acids. The V end was cut by 0 bases, the J end by 4 bases, with 19 bases between. In DNA, the CDR3 is TGCGCCAGCAGCCAAGATACTACGCCGGCTAGCGCTTACAATGAGCAGTTCTTC. It encodes CASSQDTTPASAYNEQFF.

This clonotype was detected only a few times. V usage is TRBV3-1 and J usage is TRBJ1-6; the D gene is possibly TRBD1 (5 bases). The CDR3 loop spans 15 amino acids. Germline-derived CDR1 and CDR2 are LGHDT and YNNKEL (reference sequence). Trimming pared 4 bases from V and 10 bases from J, leaving 17 bases between. CDR3 protein: CASSPQGSGFSPLHF. The DNA of the CDR3 is TGTGCCAGCAGCCCCCAGGGCTCGGGGTTCTCACCCCTCCACTTT.

This chain connects TRBV29-1 to TRBJ1-2, with D possibly matching TRBD1 (5 bases). The V gene's germline CDR1 is SQVTM and CDR2 ANQGSEA. Trimming pared 6 bases from V and 8 bases from J, leaving 22 bases between. This CDR3 has 14 residues. The CDR3, as DNA: TGCAGCGTAAACTCAGAGCGGGGTAGGGGAGGCTACACCTTC. Protein sequence: CSVNSERGRGGYTF.

The chain joins TRBV6-5 to TRBJ1-1; D gene ambiguous. Trimming left V 2 bases short and J 8 bases short, with 6 bases between. The CDR3 is 11 amino acids. Germline CDR1 MNHEY, CDR2 SVGAGI. CDR3 residues: CASSYAAEAFF. CDR3 in DNA: TGTGCCAGCAGTTACGCGGCAGAAGCTTTCTTT.

The chain uses TRBV29-1 and TRBJ1-1; D uncertain. V lost 3 bases and J 0 bases, leaving 8 bases between the germline ends. The CDR3 extends over 13 amino acids. Germline CDR1 SQVTM, CDR2 ANQGSEA. CDR3 sequence: CSVDWAMNTEAFF. The CDR3 nucleotides are TGCAGCGTTGACTGGGCTATGAACACTGAAGCTTTCTTT. Filled out from reference TRBV29-1 and TRBJ1-1, the complete variable domain reads SAVISQKPSRDICQRGTSLTIQCQVDSQVTMMFWYRQQPGQSLTLIATANQGSEATYESGFVIDKFPISRPNLTFSTLTVSNMSPEDSSIYLCSVDWAMNTEAFFGQGTRLTVV.

This clonotype was seen a handful of times. This chain joins TRBV24-1 and TRBJ1-4, with no clear D. Germline V CDR1 and CDR2: KGHDR, SFDVKD. The CDR3 has 14 residues. Deletions cut 4 bases from V and 11 bases from J, with 16 bases between. The CDR3: CATSDPSTEDKLFF. The CDR3 DNA reads TGTGCCACCAGTGACCCCTCTACAGAGGACAAACTGTTTTTT.

This clonotype showed up just once. Mismatch with germline at one junction end may stem from a read error. CDR3 sequence: CASSTIFIQGDQGTQYF. The CDR3 DNA sequence: TGTGCCAGCAGTACCATCTTTATACAGGGTGACCAAGGGACCCAGTACTTC. The V and J genes are TRBV6-6 and TRBJ2-5; D possibly corresponds to TRBD1 (6 bases). This CDR3 is built from 17 residues. In germline, CDR1 is MNHNY, CDR2 SVGAGI (reference sequence).

The chain combines TRBV10-3 with TRBJ1-5; D not resolved. CDR1 and CDR2 from the germline V gene are ENHRY and SYGVKD. Deletions cut 10 bases from V and 0 bases from J, with 16 bases between. This CDR3 is built from 15 residues. This chain's CDR3 is CATTSDGNSNQPQHF. The CDR3 nucleotides read TGTGCCACTACTTCTGACGGTAATAGCAATCAGCCCCAGCATTTT.

The chain couples TRBV6-6 to TRBJ2-1, with 12 bases aligning to TRBD2. The CDR3 is 14 residues long. Germline loops: CDR1 MNHNY, CDR2 SVGAGI (reference sequence). The junction had 3 bases not matched to a gene; V was cut back by 4 bases and J by 8 bases. The CDR3 loop is CASSWTSGTDEQFF. In nucleotides, the CDR3 is TGTGCCAGCAGTTGGACTAGCGGGACAGATGAGCAGTTCTTC.

CDR3 amino acids: CASSVRQGATSGNTIYF. CDR3 DNA sequence: TGTGCCAGCAGTGTGAGGCAGGGGGCTACCTCTGGAAACACCATATATTTT. The J gene is TRBJ1-3, the V gene TRBV2; 8 nucleotides align to TRBD1. The CDR3 totals 17 residues. Per germline, CDR1 SNHLY and CDR2 FYNNEI. V trimming: 4 bases; J trimming: 0 bases; junction bases outside the gene matches: 8.

This clonotype has only a few counts. The chain employs TRBV11-2 and TRBJ1-4, with D possibly TRBD1 on 6 matching bases. Looked up from germline, CDR1 is SGHAT and CDR2 is FQNNGV. CDR3 length equals 17 residues. With 2 bases removed from V and 8 bases from J, the gap between germline ends came to 21 bases. This chain's CDR3 is CASSLYVRGRIFEKLFF. The CDR3 coding sequence is TGTGCCAGCAGCTTATACGTTCGGGGGCGGATCTTCGAAAAACTGTTTTTT. Full variable domain (outside the CDR3, taken from reference TRBV11-2 and TRBJ1-4): EAGVAQSPRYKIIEKRQSVAFWCNPISGHATLYWYQQILGQGPKLLIQFQNNGVVDDSQLPKDRFSAERLKGVDSTLKIQPAKLEDSAVYLCASSLYVRGRIFEKLFFGSGTQLSVL.

This clonotype was seen more than once but under ten times. This chain connects TRBV5-1 to TRBJ2-4, with 8 positions matching TRBD2. V was clipped by 4 bases and J by 0 bases; unmatched bases: 6. The CDR3 contains 16 residues. Germline V gene sequence: CDR1 SGHRS, CDR2 YFSETQ. CDR3 region: CASSGGLAAAKNIQYF. Here the CDR3 DNA reads TGCGCCAGCAGCGGTGGACTAGCTGCAGCCAAAAACATTCAGTACTTC.

V usage is TRBV3-1 and J usage is TRBJ2-1; weak D call: TRBD2 (7 bases). The CDR3 covers 16 residues. V was clipped by 4 bases and J by 2 bases, with 15 bases between them. Per germline, CDR1 LGHDT and CDR2 YNNKEL (reference sequence). The CDR3 DNA reads as TGTGCCAGCAGCCCAGTCGGGGGGCTAACCTACAATGAGCAGTTCTTC. This sequence encodes CASSPVGGLTYNEQFF.

This clonotype occurred a few times. The chain employs TRBV7-2 and TRBJ2-1; D not resolved. V gave up 5 bases and J gave up 6 bases, with 8 bases separating them. The CDR3 covers 12 residues. Per the germline V gene, CDR1 is SGHTA and CDR2 is FQGNSA. The CDR3 sequence: CASSPSGNEQFF. The CDR3, as DNA: TGTGCCAGCAGCCCCTCCGGCAATGAGCAGTTCTTC.

The rearrangement links TRBV4-3 to TRBJ2-3; 7 nucleotides line up with TRBD2. This CDR3 has 16 residues. Germline loops: CDR1 LGHNA, CDR2 YSLEER. Trimming removed 3 bases from V and 0 bases from J; junction bases left unmatched: 6. CDR3: CASSQSASGSTDTQYF. For the CDR3, the DNA is TGCGCCAGCAGCCAGTCGGCTAGCGGAAGCACAGATACGCAGTATTTT.

This clonotype was observed a few times. V usage is TRBV12-3 or TRBV12-4 and J usage is TRBJ1-3; D perhaps matches TRBD1 (5 bases). The CDR3 has 19 amino acids. Between the trimmed V and J ends, which lost 6 bases and 9 bases, there was a span of 33 bases. CDR3 sequence: CASRPPSLRGFNGGSTIYF. CDR3 sequence (DNA): TGTGCCAGCAGACCCCCCTCGCTCCGGGGGTTCAACGGCGGTAGCACCATATATTTT.